The present TCR beta chain was sequenced within a study of T cell changes during pregnancy in multiple sclerosis. With V trimmed by 5 bases and J by 6 bases, 8 bases remained unmatched. Germline assignment: CDR1 SGHVS and CDR2 FNYEAQ. The CDR3 totals 15 residues. Assay used: immunoSEQ multiplex PCR; TCRdb lists only in-frame clones, some missing. The table includes 20,000 to 25,000 clones, 86% detected once. This rearrangement joins TRBV7-6 to TRBJ2-1; TRBD1 agrees at 9 bases. This TCR was sampled from a female donor in good health, enrolled as a control in a pregnancy study. The material was CD8+ T cells from peripheral blood mononuclear cells, obtained in the first trimester of pregnancy. DNA of the CDR3: TGTGCCAGCAGCCCGACGGGACAGGGATTCAATGAGCAGTTCTTC. Amino acid sequence: CASSPTGQGFNEQFF.